This TCR beta chain originates from a study of blood T cell repertoires in COVID-19. Trimming stripped 4 bases from V and 5 bases from J, with 14 bases between. The CDR3 is 14 residues long. Germline CDR1 reads MGHRA; CDR2 reads YSYEKL. This table comes from immunoSEQ multiplex PCR, and its TCRdb copy is limited to in-frame clones, with some not included. The sample includes under 250,000 clones, more than 75% of them seen just once. The source of this sequence is a woman of 80 years or more with COVID-19, enrolled during active disease. V gene TRBV4-1 combines with J gene TRBJ1-1, with D maybe TRBD1 (5 bases). The sequenced sample was peripheral blood. DNA of the CDR3: TGCGCCAGCAGCCCGGGGGAGGGTTTAACTGAAGCTTTCTTT. As protein: CASSPGEGLTEAFF.